Included here is one TCR beta chain sequence, with context. Its target is unknown. This sample is part of a study of cytomegalovirus exposure and HLA in healthy donors. Overall study results and limits: Clonal expansion, a later analysis showed, was greater in HLA-associated TCR beta chains than in equally common others. A missense DCLRE1C variant was associated with V- and J-gene trimming of TCR beta chains in a later analysis, and an independent cohort replicated the association. A later analysis associated 15,000 to 20,000 TCR beta sequences with HLA alleles at a 0.05 false discovery rate.

PCR was performed using 60 Vbeta and 13 Jbeta primers. Generated by immunoSEQ multiplex PCR, the TCRdb table keeps only in-frame clones and is missing some. Of approximately 200,000 clones in the sample, around three quarters were seen once. Healthy donors of bone marrow made up the group. V lost 5 bases to trimming and J lost 5 bases, with 15 bases between them. The CDR3 runs to 15 residues. Germline-derived CDR1 and CDR2 are LNHDA and SQIVND (reference sequence). Specimen: PBMCs. This receptor was taken from a man aged 35 to 55 in good health and CMV-seronegative. The chain joins TRBV19 to TRBJ1-4; the D gene is possibly TRBD1 (5 bases). CDR3 nucleotides: TGTGCCAGTAGTGGCCTCGGACAAATAAATGAAAAACTGTTTTTT. Translating gives CASSGLGQINEKLFF.